A single sample gave rise to the 9 T cell receptor beta chains below, sequenced in a study of monozygotic twins with inflammatory bowel disease (dated by TCRdb to 2018 to 2020). The receptor library was made with 5' RACE. TCRdb lists the instrument as Illumina HiSeq 2500. TCRdb reprocessed the reads; each CDR3 protein sequence makes one entry, and DNA is unavailable. In this sample's table one finds over 110,000 distinct CDR3 sequences. The top ten clonotypes cover 2% to 2.5% of the sample. The sample consisted of blood. The receptors shown here come from a human donor with ulcerative colitis or Crohn's disease, or a healthy co-twin of an affected twin (not recorded which).

The gene calls are TRBV27 and TRBJ2-1; the TCRdb D gene call, TRBD1, has no DNA to confirm it. In germline, CDR1 is MNHEY, CDR2 SMNVEV (reference sequence). The CDR3 extends over 16 amino acids. Here the CDR3 reads CASSLFGASSYNEQFF.

This chain links TRBV20-1 with TRBJ2-3; TCRdb selects TRBD1, and the lack of DNA leaves this call unchecked. This CDR3 is 14 amino acids long. In germline, CDR1 is DFQATT, CDR2 SNEGSKA (reference sequence). The CDR3 sequence: CSRRTGGRTDTQYF.

The chain joins TRBV20-1 to TRBJ1-2; TCRdb proposes TRBD1, but this gene call is untestable without DNA. Germline loops: CDR1 DFQATT, CDR2 SNEGSKA (reference sequence). The CDR3 spans 15 residues. CDR3 region: CSASPDLTGDYGYTF.

The J gene is TRBJ2-1, the V gene TRBV2; TCRdb indicates TRBD2, and absent DNA this call remains unverified. The CDR3 totals 15 residues. Germline loops: CDR1 SNHLY, CDR2 FYNNEI. CDR3 amino acids: CASSGLAGGEDEQFF.

The rearrangement joins TRBV4-3 to TRBJ2-6; TCRdb names TRBD1, which stays unverified in the absence of DNA. The CDR3 sequence is 16 residues long. Germline CDR1 and CDR2: LGHNA and YSLEER. Here the CDR3 reads CASSQDPGAGANVLTF.

The V call is TRBV12-3 or TRBV12-4, the J call TRBJ2-1; TCRdb's D call of TRBD2 is untestable without DNA. The CDR3 sequence is 13 residues long. CDR3 loop: CASSLRDLSAQFF.

The J gene is TRBJ2-6, the V gene TRBV6-1. CDR1 is MNHNS and CDR2 is SASEGT in the germline V gene. This CDR3 spans 12 amino acids. CDR3 protein: CASTSGANVLTF.

The chain has TRBV6-1 and TRBJ1-2; TCRdb's D call of TRBD1 is untestable without DNA. This CDR3 has 14 residues. Looked up from germline, CDR1 is MNHNS and CDR2 is SASEGT. CDR3 sequence: CASRRQGTNYGYTF.

The rearrangement joins TRBV19 to TRBJ2-7; TCRdb proposes TRBD1, but this gene call is untestable without DNA. Germline values: CDR1 LNHDA, CDR2 SQIVND (reference sequence). This CDR3 comprises 20 residues. The CDR3 region is CASSIRLGTGNGLTDYEQYF.